A selection of T cell receptor beta chains follows, all from one sample in a study of T cells after yellow fever vaccination. MiXCR, run by TCRdb on the 5' RACE reads, gives a single entry per CDR3 protein. The sample lists about 350,000 distinct CDR3 sequences; around 10% were seen once. Specimen: PBMCs, collected on the day of the first yellow fever vaccination. Source of these receptors: a man aged 18 to 29 who received the YFV17D yellow fever vaccine. Both conserved end residues are part of each CDR3. A D gene is named only where the DNA matches it firmly. For some rows the clone size is stated as once, few or many, or as a class when expanded; others skip it.

j_gene: TRBJ2-1
abundance: many
v_gene: TRBV5-1
d_gene: NA
CDR3nt: TGCGCCAGCAGCGCCTGGCCTAGCCTTGAGCAGTTCTTC
CDR3aa: CASSAWPSLEQFF

j_gene: TRBJ2-1
abundance: few
v_gene: TRBV3-1
d_gene: TRBD2
CDR3nt: TGTGCCAGCAGCCAAGATTTAGCGGGGTACAATGAGCAGTTCTTC
CDR3aa: CASSQDLAGYNEQFF

j_gene: TRBJ1-1
abundance: NA
v_gene: TRBV7-9
d_gene: NA
CDR3nt: TGTGCCAGCATCCCCCCTCACCACCGGGGGGGCACTGAAGCTTTCTTT
CDR3aa: CASIPPHHRGGTEAFF

j_gene: TRBJ1-1
abundance: few
v_gene: TRBV18
d_gene: TRBD1
CDR3nt: TGTGCCAGCTCACATATGAAGGGGGCCCGGAACACTGAAGCTTTCTTT
CDR3aa: CASSHMKGARNTEAFF

j_gene: TRBJ1-1
abundance: NA
v_gene: TRBV4-3
d_gene: NA
CDR3nt: TGCGCCAGCAGCCACGAGAGGCAAACGACCGAAGCTTTCTTT
CDR3aa: CASSHERQTTEAFF

j_gene: TRBJ2-5
abundance: few
v_gene: TRBV11-2
d_gene: NA
CDR3nt: TGTGCCAGCAGCTTAGACCTAAATATAGTGGAACACGGGACCCAGTACTTC
CDR3aa: CASSLDLNIVEHGTQYF

j_gene: TRBJ2-1
abundance: few
v_gene: TRBV29-1
d_gene: NA
CDR3nt: TGCAGCGTTTCGAGGTCTGATAGTAGCTCCTACAATGAGCAGTTCTTC
CDR3aa: CSVSRSDSSSYNEQFF

j_gene: TRBJ1-5
abundance: NA
v_gene: TRBV5-1
d_gene: NA
CDR3nt: TGCGCCAGCAGCCCATCGGACATAATATATTTCAGCAATCAGCCCCAGCATTTT
CDR3aa: CASSPSDIIYFSNQPQHF

j_gene: TRBJ2-3
abundance: NA
v_gene: TRBV12-3/TRBV12-4
d_gene: NA
CDR3nt: TGTGCCAGCGGAACAGGGTATACGCAGTATTTT
CDR3aa: CASGTGYTQYF

j_gene: TRBJ2-7
abundance: NA
v_gene: TRBV7-2
d_gene: NA
CDR3nt: TGTGCCAGCAGCTTACCGAATACCTACGAGCAGTACTTC
CDR3aa: CASSLPNTYEQYF

j_gene: TRBJ2-7
abundance: many
v_gene: TRBV4-2
d_gene: NA
CDR3nt: TGTGCCAGCAGCCTTACCCCGTTAAGCTCCTACGAGCAGTACTTC
CDR3aa: CASSLTPLSSYEQYF

j_gene: TRBJ2-6
abundance: once
v_gene: TRBV11-1
d_gene: TRBD1
CDR3nt: TGTGCCAGCAGCTCAGGGACAGGGGGCATGTCTGGGGCCAACGTCCTGACTTTC
CDR3aa: CASSSGTGGMSGANVLTF

j_gene: TRBJ2-3
abundance: NA
v_gene: TRBV4-1
d_gene: TRBD2
CDR3nt: TGCGCCAGCAGCCAAGAATGGGCTAGCGGGGGCACAGATACGCAGTATTTT
CDR3aa: CASSQEWASGGTDTQYF

j_gene: TRBJ1-2
abundance: NA
v_gene: TRBV12-3/TRBV12-4
d_gene: NA
CDR3nt: TGTGCCAGCACCTCAGTACTCGGGAGCTATGGCTACACCTTC
CDR3aa: CASTSVLGSYGYTF

j_gene: TRBJ2-3
abundance: few
v_gene: TRBV7-9
d_gene: NA
CDR3nt: TGTGCCAGCAGCTTAGGTTCAGCAGACACAGATACGCAGTATTTT
CDR3aa: CASSLGSADTDTQYF

j_gene: TRBJ2-3
abundance: few
v_gene: TRBV7-2
d_gene: NA
CDR3nt: TGTGCCAGCAGTCCTGACAGGCCGTACACAGATACGCAGTATTTT
CDR3aa: CASSPDRPYTDTQYF

j_gene: TRBJ2-5
abundance: few
v_gene: TRBV9
d_gene: NA
CDR3nt: TGTGCCAGCAGCGTGGGGGATCAAGAGACCCAGTACTTC
CDR3aa: CASSVGDQETQYF

j_gene: TRBJ2-5
abundance: few
v_gene: TRBV7-3
d_gene: TRBD2
CDR3nt: TGTGCCAGCAGCTTAATGGGTGCGGGGGGCCAAGAGACCCAGTACTTC
CDR3aa: CASSLMGAGGQETQYF

j_gene: TRBJ2-1
abundance: NA
v_gene: TRBV12-3/TRBV12-4
d_gene: NA
CDR3nt: TGTGCCAGCAGTTTCCGGGACCCCTCGTACAATGAGCAGTTCTTC
CDR3aa: CASSFRDPSYNEQFF

j_gene: TRBJ1-2
abundance: few
v_gene: TRBV4-1
d_gene: NA
CDR3nt: TGCGCCAGCAGCCAAGATCCCCCAGGGAAAATTATCAACTATGGCTACACCTTC
CDR3aa: CASSQDPPGKIINYGYTF

j_gene: TRBJ2-3
abundance: NA
v_gene: TRBV10-3
d_gene: NA
CDR3nt: TGTGCCATCAAAGACGGGCGAGGGGGGGCGACAGATACGCAGTATTTT
CDR3aa: CAIKDGRGGATDTQYF

j_gene: TRBJ2-3
abundance: many
v_gene: TRBV10-3
d_gene: NA
CDR3nt: TGTGCCATCAGTGACCGGGGCCCCACAGATACGCAGTATTTT
CDR3aa: CAISDRGPTDTQYF

j_gene: TRBJ1-3
abundance: NA
v_gene: TRBV11-3
d_gene: NA
CDR3nt: TGTGCCAGCAGCACAGGATTTGGAAACACCATATATTTT
CDR3aa: CASSTGFGNTIYF

j_gene: TRBJ1-1
abundance: few
v_gene: TRBV27
d_gene: NA
CDR3nt: TGTGCCACGGGGGGGATCGGGACTGAAGCTTTCTTT
CDR3aa: CATGGIGTEAFF

j_gene: TRBJ2-2
abundance: NA
v_gene: TRBV7-9
d_gene: NA
CDR3nt: TGTGCCAGCAGTCCCGGGGGTGTTGGCACCGGGGAGCTGTTTTTT
CDR3aa: CASSPGGVGTGELFF

j_gene: TRBJ1-3
abundance: few
v_gene: TRBV11-3
d_gene: NA
CDR3nt: TGTGCCAGCAGCCCATCAGATGCAAGAAACACCATATATTTT
CDR3aa: CASSPSDARNTIYF

j_gene: TRBJ1-2
abundance: few
v_gene: TRBV25-1
d_gene: NA
CDR3nt: TGTGCCAGCAGCGGGGAACCGACTACCTATGGCTACACCTTC
CDR3aa: CASSGEPTTYGYTF

j_gene: TRBJ2-1
abundance: few
v_gene: TRBV2
d_gene: NA
CDR3nt: TGTGCCAGCAGTGGGACAACTTTCTACAATGAGCAGTTCTTC
CDR3aa: CASSGTTFYNEQFF

j_gene: TRBJ1-1
abundance: NA
v_gene: TRBV5-1
d_gene: NA
CDR3nt: TGCGCCAGCAGCTTGGGAAGCAGGGAAGGCACTGAAGCTTTCTTT
CDR3aa: CASSLGSREGTEAFF

j_gene: TRBJ1-1
abundance: few
v_gene: TRBV20-1
d_gene: NA
CDR3nt: TGCAGTGCTAGAGATCAAAGGGCACGGAACACTGAAGCTTTCTTT
CDR3aa: CSARDQRARNTEAFF

j_gene: TRBJ2-2
abundance: NA
v_gene: TRBV27
d_gene: TRBD1
CDR3nt: TGTGCCAGCAGTACCAGCAGGGGGCTGACCGGGGAGCTGTTTTTT
CDR3aa: CASSTSRGLTGELFF

j_gene: TRBJ2-7
abundance: NA
v_gene: TRBV3-1
d_gene: NA
CDR3nt: TGTGCCAGCAGCCAAGATAGGTCAGGCTCCTACGAGCAGTACTTC
CDR3aa: CASSQDRSGSYEQYF

j_gene: TRBJ2-3
abundance: NA
v_gene: TRBV9
d_gene: NA
CDR3nt: TGTGCCAGCAGCGTAGTCAATACGTTGGGAGATACGCAGTATTTT
CDR3aa: CASSVVNTLGDTQYF

j_gene: TRBJ2-4
abundance: few
v_gene: TRBV11-2
d_gene: NA
CDR3nt: TGTGCCAGCAGCTTTTACCCCAGCCCTAGCACAGCCAAAAACATTCAGTACTTC
CDR3aa: CASSFYPSPSTAKNIQYF

j_gene: TRBJ1-1
abundance: many
v_gene: TRBV30
d_gene: NA
CDR3nt: TGTGCCTGGGATGAGGGTCGGACTGAAGCTTTCTTT
CDR3aa: CAWDEGRTEAFF

j_gene: TRBJ2-7
abundance: NA
v_gene: TRBV12-3/TRBV12-4
d_gene: NA
CDR3nt: TGTGCCAGCAGTCGCGAAGACATTCTCTCCTACGAGCAGTACTTC
CDR3aa: CASSREDILSYEQYF

j_gene: TRBJ2-1
abundance: many
v_gene: TRBV12-3/TRBV12-4
d_gene: TRBD2
CDR3nt: TGTGCCAGCAGTTCTACTAGCGGGGTCTCCTACAATGAGCAGTTCTTC
CDR3aa: CASSSTSGVSYNEQFF

j_gene: TRBJ2-1
abundance: NA
v_gene: TRBV6-2/TRBV6-3
d_gene: TRBD2
CDR3nt: TGTGCCAGCAGTTGGCCCGGGACTAGCGGGGGGGCCAACAATGAGCAGTTCTTC
CDR3aa: CASSWPGTSGGANNEQFF

j_gene: TRBJ2-7
abundance: few
v_gene: TRBV30
d_gene: NA
CDR3nt: TGTGCCTGGAGATCGCCTGCGAAGGGGTTTCACTCCTACGAGCAGTACTTC
CDR3aa: CAWRSPAKGFHSYEQYF

j_gene: TRBJ2-3
abundance: few
v_gene: TRBV28
d_gene: NA
CDR3nt: TGTGCCAGCACCGACGCTCGGGGCACAGATACGCAGTATTTT
CDR3aa: CASTDARGTDTQYF

j_gene: TRBJ2-1
abundance: NA
v_gene: TRBV19
d_gene: NA
CDR3nt: TGTGCCAGTAGTTCAATCCCACAGGTAAACAATGAGCAGTTCTTC
CDR3aa: CASSSIPQVNNEQFF

j_gene: TRBJ2-1
abundance: NA
v_gene: TRBV7-9
d_gene: NA
CDR3nt: TGTGCCAGCAGCTTAGGACGGGTCAATGAGCAGTTCTTC
CDR3aa: CASSLGRVNEQFF

j_gene: TRBJ2-2
abundance: few
v_gene: TRBV7-6
d_gene: NA
CDR3nt: TGTGCCAGCAGTCCCCGGCCGGGTCCGAACACCGGGGAGCTGTTTTTT
CDR3aa: CASSPRPGPNTGELFF

j_gene: TRBJ2-7
abundance: NA
v_gene: TRBV5-1
d_gene: NA
CDR3nt: TGCGCCAGCAGCACTCACGTAGGGGGAAACGAGCAGTACTTC
CDR3aa: CASSTHVGGNEQYF

j_gene: TRBJ2-5
abundance: NA
v_gene: TRBV9
d_gene: TRBD2
CDR3nt: TGTGCCAGCAGCTCCGGACTAGTGGAGACCCACTACTTC
CDR3aa: CASSSGLVETHYF

j_gene: TRBJ2-7
abundance: NA
v_gene: TRBV2
d_gene: NA
CDR3nt: TGTGCCAGCGGGGACGGGGCCTACGAGCAGTACTTC
CDR3aa: CASGDGAYEQYF

j_gene: TRBJ2-5
abundance: few
v_gene: TRBV12-3/TRBV12-4
d_gene: NA
CDR3nt: TGTGCCAGCAGTTTTCAACTAGCCCAAGAGACCCAGTACTTC
CDR3aa: CASSFQLAQETQYF

j_gene: TRBJ2-1
abundance: NA
v_gene: TRBV6-4
d_gene: TRBD1
CDR3nt: TGTGCCAGCAGTGACTCGGACAGGGGTGAGCAGTTCTTC
CDR3aa: CASSDSDRGEQFF

j_gene: TRBJ1-5
abundance: many
v_gene: TRBV29-1
d_gene: TRBD1
CDR3nt: TGCAGCGTGGGACAGGGGGTACGGCAGCCCCAGCATTTT
CDR3aa: CSVGQGVRQPQHF

j_gene: TRBJ1-6
abundance: NA
v_gene: TRBV27
d_gene: NA
CDR3nt: TGTGCCAGCAGTTTATTCGGGTTCTTGGATTCACCCCTCCACTTT
CDR3aa: CASSLFGFLDSPLHF

j_gene: TRBJ2-4
abundance: NA
v_gene: TRBV7-9
d_gene: NA
CDR3nt: TGTGCCAGCAGCGCTCTGGACAGCTTTCAGTACTTC
CDR3aa: CASSALDSFQYF

j_gene: TRBJ2-5
abundance: many
v_gene: TRBV20-1
d_gene: TRBD2
CDR3nt: TGCAGTGCTAGAACGTCTAGCGGGGGCCGGGGAGAGACCCAGTACTTC
CDR3aa: CSARTSSGGRGETQYF

j_gene: TRBJ1-1
abundance: few
v_gene: TRBV20-1
d_gene: NA
CDR3nt: TGCAGTGCTAGAGATTACTCTGGCAGATCGGGCACTGAAGCTTTCTTT
CDR3aa: CSARDYSGRSGTEAFF

j_gene: TRBJ2-2
abundance: NA
v_gene: TRBV2
d_gene: TRBD1
CDR3nt: TGTGCCAGACAGGGGCTCAACACCGGGGAGCTGTTTTTT
CDR3aa: CARQGLNTGELFF

j_gene: TRBJ2-2
abundance: many
v_gene: TRBV27
d_gene: NA
CDR3nt: TGTGCCAGCAGTTTATCGCATCCTCGCACCGGGGAGCTGTTTTTT
CDR3aa: CASSLSHPRTGELFF

j_gene: TRBJ1-1
abundance: NA
v_gene: TRBV5-1
d_gene: NA
CDR3nt: TGCGCCAGCAACCGAGGGCAGATGAACACTGAAGCTTTCTTT
CDR3aa: CASNRGQMNTEAFF

j_gene: TRBJ2-2
abundance: many
v_gene: TRBV6-5
d_gene: TRBD1
CDR3nt: TGTGCCAGCAGTTACTACCCCCAGGGGGTCGACACCGGGGAGCTGTTTTTT
CDR3aa: CASSYYPQGVDTGELFF

j_gene: TRBJ2-3
abundance: many
v_gene: TRBV5-5
d_gene: TRBD2
CDR3nt: TGTGCCAGCAGCGCCTCGGGACTAGCGGGGGAAGATACGCAGTATTTT
CDR3aa: CASSASGLAGEDTQYF

j_gene: TRBJ1-1
abundance: few
v_gene: TRBV7-2
d_gene: NA
CDR3nt: TGTGCCAGCAGCTTAGCGCGTCAGAACACTGAAGCTTTCTTT
CDR3aa: CASSLARQNTEAFF

j_gene: TRBJ2-5
abundance: NA
v_gene: TRBV19
d_gene: NA
CDR3nt: TGTGCCAGTAGTATGTGGGGGAACCAAGAGACCCAGTACTTC
CDR3aa: CASSMWGNQETQYF